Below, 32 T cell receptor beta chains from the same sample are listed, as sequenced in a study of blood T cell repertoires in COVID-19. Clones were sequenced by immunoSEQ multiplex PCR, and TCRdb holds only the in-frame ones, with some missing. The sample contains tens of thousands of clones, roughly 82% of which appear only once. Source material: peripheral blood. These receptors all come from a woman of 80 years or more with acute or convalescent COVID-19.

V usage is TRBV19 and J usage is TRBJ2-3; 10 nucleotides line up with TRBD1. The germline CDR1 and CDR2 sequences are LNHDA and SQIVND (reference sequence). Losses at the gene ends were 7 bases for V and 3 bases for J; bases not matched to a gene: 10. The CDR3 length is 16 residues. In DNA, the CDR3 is TGTGCCAGTACCCCTAGAGGACAGGGGGGGACAGATACGCAGTATTTT. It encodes CASTPRGQGGTDTQYF. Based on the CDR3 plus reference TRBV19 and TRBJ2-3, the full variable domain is DGGITQSPKYLFRKEGQNVTLSCEQNLNHDAMYWYRQDPGQGLRLIYYSQIVNDFQKGDIAEGYSVSREKKESFPLTVTSAQKNPTAFYLCASTPRGQGGTDTQYFGPGTRLTVL.

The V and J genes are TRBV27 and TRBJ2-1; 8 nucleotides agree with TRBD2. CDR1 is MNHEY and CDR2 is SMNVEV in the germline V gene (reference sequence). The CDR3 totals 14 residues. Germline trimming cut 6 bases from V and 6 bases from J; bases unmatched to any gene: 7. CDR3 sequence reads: CASRGGGPGNEQFF. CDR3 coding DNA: TGTGCCAGCAGGGGCGGGGGGCCGGGCAATGAGCAGTTCTTC.

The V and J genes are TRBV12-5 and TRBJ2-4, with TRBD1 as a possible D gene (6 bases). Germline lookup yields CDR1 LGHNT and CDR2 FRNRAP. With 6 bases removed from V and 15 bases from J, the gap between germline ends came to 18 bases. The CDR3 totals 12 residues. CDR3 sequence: CASGKQDSPRYF. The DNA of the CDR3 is TGTGCTAGTGGCAAACAGGACAGTCCTCGGTACTTC.

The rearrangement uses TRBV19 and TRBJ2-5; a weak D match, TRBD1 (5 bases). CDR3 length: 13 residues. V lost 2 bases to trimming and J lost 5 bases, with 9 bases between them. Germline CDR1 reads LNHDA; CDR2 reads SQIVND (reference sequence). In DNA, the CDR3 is TGTGCCAGTAGTATACAGGGCGTTGAGACCCAGTACTTC. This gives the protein CASSIQGVETQYF.

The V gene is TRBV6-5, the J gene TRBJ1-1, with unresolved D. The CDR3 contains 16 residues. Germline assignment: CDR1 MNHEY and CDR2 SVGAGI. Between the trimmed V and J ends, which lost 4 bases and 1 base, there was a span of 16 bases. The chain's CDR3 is CASSSGLLSRNTEAFF. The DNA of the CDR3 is TGTGCCAGCAGTTCCGGTCTCCTTAGTCGGAACACTGAAGCTTTCTTT.

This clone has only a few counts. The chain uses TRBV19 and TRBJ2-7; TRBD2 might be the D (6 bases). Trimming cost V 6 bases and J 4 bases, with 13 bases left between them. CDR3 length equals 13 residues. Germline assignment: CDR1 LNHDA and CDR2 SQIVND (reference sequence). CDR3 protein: CASSSGTLYEQYF. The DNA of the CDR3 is TGTGCCAGTAGCTCCGGGACTCTTTACGAGCAGTACTTC.

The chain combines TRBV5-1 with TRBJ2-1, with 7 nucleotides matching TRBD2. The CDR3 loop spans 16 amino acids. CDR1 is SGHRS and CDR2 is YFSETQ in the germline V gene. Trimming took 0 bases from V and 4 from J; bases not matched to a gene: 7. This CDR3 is CASSLGAGEAYNEQFF. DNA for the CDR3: TGCGCCAGCAGCTTGGGGGCGGGGGAAGCTTACAATGAGCAGTTCTTC.

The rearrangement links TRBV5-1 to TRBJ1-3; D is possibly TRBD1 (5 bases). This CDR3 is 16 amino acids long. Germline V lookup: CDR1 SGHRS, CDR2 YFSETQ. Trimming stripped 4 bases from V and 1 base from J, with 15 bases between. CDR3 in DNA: TGCGCCAGCAGCCCCGGGGGTCAGTTTTCTGGAAACACCATATATTTT. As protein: CASSPGGQFSGNTIYF.

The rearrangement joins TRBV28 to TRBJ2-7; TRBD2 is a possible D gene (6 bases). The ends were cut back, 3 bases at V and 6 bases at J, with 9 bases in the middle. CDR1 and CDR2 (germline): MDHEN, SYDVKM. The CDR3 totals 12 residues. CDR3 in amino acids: CASSFSGGEQYF. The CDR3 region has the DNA TGTGCCAGCAGTTTTAGCGGCGGCGAGCAGTACTTC.

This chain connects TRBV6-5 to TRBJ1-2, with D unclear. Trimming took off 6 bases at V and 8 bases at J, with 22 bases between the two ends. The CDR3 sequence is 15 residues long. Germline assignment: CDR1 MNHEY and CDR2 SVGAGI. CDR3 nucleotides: TGTGCCAGCAGCCTCCGCCGTGAAGGCCCCGGGGGCTACACCTTC. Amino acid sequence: CASSLRREGPGGYTF.

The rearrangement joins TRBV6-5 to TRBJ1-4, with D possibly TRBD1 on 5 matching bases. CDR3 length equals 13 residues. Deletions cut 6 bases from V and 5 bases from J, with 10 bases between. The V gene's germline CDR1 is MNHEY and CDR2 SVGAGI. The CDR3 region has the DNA TGTGCCAGCAGGGAGGGGTGGAATGAAAAACTGTTTTTT. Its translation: CASREGWNEKLFF.

The CDR3 DNA is TGTGCCAGCAGGCCCCGACAGGGTTGGGAGCTGTTTTTT. Its translation is CASRPRQGWELFF. This chain joins TRBV6-5 and TRBJ2-2; 7 positions agree with TRBD1. V dropped 6 bases and J dropped 9; count of bases not matched to a gene: 7. CDR3 length equals 13 residues. Germline V gene data show CDR1 as MNHEY and CDR2 as SVGAGI.

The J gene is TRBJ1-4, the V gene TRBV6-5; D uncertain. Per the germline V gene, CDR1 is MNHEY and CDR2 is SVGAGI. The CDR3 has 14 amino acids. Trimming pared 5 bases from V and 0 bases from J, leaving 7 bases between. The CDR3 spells CASSTSPTNEKLFF. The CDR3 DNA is TGTGCCAGCAGTACAAGTCCAACTAATGAAAAACTGTTTTTT.

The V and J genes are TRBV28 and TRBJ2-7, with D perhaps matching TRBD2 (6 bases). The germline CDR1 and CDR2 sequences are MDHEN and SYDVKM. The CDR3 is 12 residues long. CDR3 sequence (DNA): TGTGTAACTAGCTCCAGCACCTACGAGCAGTACTTC. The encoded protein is CVTSSSTYEQYF.

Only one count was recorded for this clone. The CDR3 reads CASSSPRDSFTDTQYF. The CDR3 DNA follows: TGTGCCAGCAGCTCCCCGAGGGACTCCTTCACAGATACGCAGTATTTT. The chain employs TRBV5-4 and TRBJ2-3; possibly TRBD2 for D (6 bases). V was trimmed by 3 bases and J by 2 bases, leaving 16 bases between them. The CDR3 spans 16 residues. The germline V gene encodes CDR1 SGHNT and CDR2 YYREEE (reference sequence).

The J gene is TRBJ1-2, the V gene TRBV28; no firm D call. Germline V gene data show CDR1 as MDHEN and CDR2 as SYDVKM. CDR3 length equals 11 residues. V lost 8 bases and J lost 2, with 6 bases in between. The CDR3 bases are TGTGCCAGCCAAGCCAACTATGGCTACACCTTC. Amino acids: CASQANYGYTF.

The DNA of the CDR3 is TGTGCCAGCAGCTTTAGGACTAGCGGGACATCCACTGGGGCCAACGTCCTGACTTTC. Its protein product is CASSFRTSGTSTGANVLTF. This rearrangement joins TRBV5-6 to TRBJ2-6; 12 nucleotides agree with TRBD2. The CDR3 loop spans 19 amino acids. The germline V gene encodes CDR1 SGHDT and CDR2 YYEEEE. V gave up 2 bases and J gave up 2 bases; unmatched junction bases: 8.

The chain's CDR3 is CASSLEVAGGETQYF. The CDR3 region has the DNA TGCGCCAGCAGCTTGGAGGTTGCAGGGGGGGAGACCCAGTACTTC. The J gene is TRBJ2-5, the V gene TRBV5-1, with D possibly being TRBD1 (7 bases). Germline V gives CDR1 SGHRS, CDR2 YFSETQ. The CDR3 contains 15 residues. With 0 bases removed from V and 5 bases from J, the gap between germline ends came to 14 bases.

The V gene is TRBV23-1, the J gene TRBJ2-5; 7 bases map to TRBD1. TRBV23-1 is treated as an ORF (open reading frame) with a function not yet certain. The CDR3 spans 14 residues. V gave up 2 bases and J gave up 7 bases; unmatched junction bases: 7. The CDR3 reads CASSQPDRAWTQYF. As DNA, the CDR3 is TGCGCCAGCAGTCAACCCGACAGGGCCTGGACCCAGTACTTC.

The CDR3 sequence is CASSRSLQGGNQPQHF. Written as DNA, the CDR3 is TGTGCCAGTAGTAGATCGTTGCAGGGTGGCAATCAGCCCCAGCATTTT. The J gene is TRBJ1-5, the V gene TRBV19; tentative D call: TRBD1 (5 bases). Germline assignment: CDR1 LNHDA and CDR2 SQIVND (reference sequence). V shed 4 bases and J shed 2 bases, with 15 bases lying between them. This CDR3 is 16 amino acids long.

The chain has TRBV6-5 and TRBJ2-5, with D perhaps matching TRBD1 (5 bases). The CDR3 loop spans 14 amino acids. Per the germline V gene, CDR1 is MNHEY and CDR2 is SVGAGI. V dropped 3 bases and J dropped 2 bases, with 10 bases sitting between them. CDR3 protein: CASSYRQTQETQYF. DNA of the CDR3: TGTGCCAGCAGTTATCGACAGACTCAAGAGACCCAGTACTTC.

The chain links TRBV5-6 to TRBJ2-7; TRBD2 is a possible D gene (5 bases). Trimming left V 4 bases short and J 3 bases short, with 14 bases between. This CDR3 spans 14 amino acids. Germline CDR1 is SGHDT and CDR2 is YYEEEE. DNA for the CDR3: TGTGCCAGCAGCCCGTGGGATAGCGACTACGAGCAGTACTTC. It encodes CASSPWDSDYEQYF. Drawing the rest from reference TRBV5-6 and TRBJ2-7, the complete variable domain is DAGVTQSPTHLIKTRGQQVTLRCSPKSGHDTVSWYQQALGQGPQFIFQYYEEEERQRGNFPDRFSGHQFPNYSSELNVNALLLGDSALYLCASSPWDSDYEQYFGPGTRLTVT.

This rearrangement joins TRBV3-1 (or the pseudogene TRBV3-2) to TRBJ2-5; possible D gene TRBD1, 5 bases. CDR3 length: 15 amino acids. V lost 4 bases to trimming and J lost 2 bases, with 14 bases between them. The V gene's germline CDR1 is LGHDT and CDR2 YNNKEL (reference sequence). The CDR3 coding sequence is TGTGCCAGCAGCCTAAGGGGAAGGGGTCAAGAGACCCAGTACTTC. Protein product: CASSLRGRGQETQYF.

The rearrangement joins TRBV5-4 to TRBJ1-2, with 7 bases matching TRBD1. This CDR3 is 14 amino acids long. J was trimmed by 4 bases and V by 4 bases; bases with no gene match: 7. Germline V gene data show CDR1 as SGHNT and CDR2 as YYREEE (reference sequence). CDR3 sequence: CASSDARGTYGYTF. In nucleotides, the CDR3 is TGTGCCAGCAGCGACGCCAGGGGGACCTATGGCTACACCTTC.

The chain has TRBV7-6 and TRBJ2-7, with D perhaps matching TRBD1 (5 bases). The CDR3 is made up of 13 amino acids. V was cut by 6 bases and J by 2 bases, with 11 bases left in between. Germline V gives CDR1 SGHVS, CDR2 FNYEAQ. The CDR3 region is CASSARGTYEQYF. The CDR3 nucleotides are TGTGCCAGCAGTGCTAGGGGAACCTACGAGCAGTACTTC.

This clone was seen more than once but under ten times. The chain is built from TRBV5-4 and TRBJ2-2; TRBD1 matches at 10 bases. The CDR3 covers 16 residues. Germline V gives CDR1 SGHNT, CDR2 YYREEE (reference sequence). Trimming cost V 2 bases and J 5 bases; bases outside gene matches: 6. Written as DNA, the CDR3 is TGTGCCAGCAGCTTTAGGACAGGGGGTGGTACCGGGGAGCTGTTTTTT. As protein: CASSFRTGGGTGELFF.

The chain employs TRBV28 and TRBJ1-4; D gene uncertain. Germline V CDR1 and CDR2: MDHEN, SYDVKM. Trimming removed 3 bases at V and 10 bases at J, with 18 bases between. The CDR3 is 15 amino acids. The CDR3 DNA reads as TGTGCCAGCAGTTTGGCGGGAGACGAGAAGGGAAAACTGTTTTTT. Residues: CASSLAGDEKGKLFF.

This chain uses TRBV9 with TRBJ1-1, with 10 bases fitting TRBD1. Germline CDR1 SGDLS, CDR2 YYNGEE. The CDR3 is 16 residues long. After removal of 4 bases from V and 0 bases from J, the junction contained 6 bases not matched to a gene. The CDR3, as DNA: TGTGCCAGCAGCTCTAGGACAGGGGGTGTGAACACTGAAGCTTTCTTT. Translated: CASSSRTGGVNTEAFF.

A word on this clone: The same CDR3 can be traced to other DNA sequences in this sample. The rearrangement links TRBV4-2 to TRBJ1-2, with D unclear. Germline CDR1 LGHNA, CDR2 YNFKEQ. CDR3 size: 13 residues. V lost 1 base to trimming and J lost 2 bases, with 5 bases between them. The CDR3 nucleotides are TGTGCCAGCAGCCAAGGAGGGAACTATGGCTACACCTTC. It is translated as CASSQGGNYGYTF.

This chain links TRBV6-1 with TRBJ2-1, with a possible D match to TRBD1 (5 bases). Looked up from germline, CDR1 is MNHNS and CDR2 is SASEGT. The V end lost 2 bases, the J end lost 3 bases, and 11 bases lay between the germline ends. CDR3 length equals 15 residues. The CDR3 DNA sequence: TGTGCCAGCAGTGAACAGGGATTGGGCTACAATGAGCAGTTCTTC. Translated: CASSEQGLGYNEQFF.

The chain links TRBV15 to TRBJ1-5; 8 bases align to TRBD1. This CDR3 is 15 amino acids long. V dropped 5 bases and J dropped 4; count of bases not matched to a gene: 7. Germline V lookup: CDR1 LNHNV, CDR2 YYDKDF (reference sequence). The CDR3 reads CATSEDRGPNQPQHF. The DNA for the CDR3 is TGTGCCACCAGCGAAGACAGGGGACCTAATCAGCCCCAGCATTTT. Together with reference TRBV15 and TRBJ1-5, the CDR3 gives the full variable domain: DAMVIQNPRYQVTQFGKPVTLSCSQTLNHNVMYWYQQKSSQAPKLLFHYYDKDFNNEADTPDNFQSRRPNTSFCFLDIRSPGLGDTAMYLCATSEDRGPNQPQHFGDGTRLSIL.

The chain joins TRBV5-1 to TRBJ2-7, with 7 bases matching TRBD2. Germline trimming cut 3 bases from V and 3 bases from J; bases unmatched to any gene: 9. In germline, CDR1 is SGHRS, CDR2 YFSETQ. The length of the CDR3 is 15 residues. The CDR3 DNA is TGCGCCAGCAGCTCGTCTAGCGGATTCAGCTACGAGCAGTACTTC. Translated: CASSSSSGFSYEQYF.